A selection of T cell receptor beta chains follows, all from one sample in a study of neurological immune-mediated disorders. TCRdb independently ran MiXCR on the 5' RACE reads; one entry per CDR3 protein. The repertoire has under 20,000 distinct CDR3 sequences, roughly 14% of them found once; the top ten carry approximately 13%. Source material: PBMCs. The receptors were gathered from a man in his sixties with HTLV-1-associated myelopathy (HAM/TSP). Both conserved end residues are part of each CDR3. D genes are given only for firm matches. The size entry gives once, few or many counts, or a class when the clone is expanded.

CDR3 DNA: TGCGCCAGCAGTTCTAGACAGGGAGAAGCTTTCTTT
CDR3 protein: CASSSRQGEAFF
CDR3 length: 12
D gene: TRBD1
J gene: TRBJ1-1
V gene: TRBV10-1
clone size: many

CDR3 DNA: TGCGCCAGCAGTGAGGCAGGGCCCTACGAGCAGTACTTC
CDR3 protein: CASSEAGPYEQYF
CDR3 length: 13
D gene: -
J gene: TRBJ2-7
V gene: TRBV10-2
clone size: many

CDR3 DNA: TGTGCCATCAGCAGGGACAGCTCCTACGAGCAGTACTTC
CDR3 protein: CAISRDSSYEQYF
CDR3 length: 13
D gene: TRBD1
J gene: TRBJ2-7
V gene: TRBV10-3
clone size: many

CDR3 DNA: TGCGCCAGCAGCTTGGTACCGACAGCAGGCGAGCAGTACTTC
CDR3 protein: CASSLVPTAGEQYF
CDR3 length: 14
D gene: -
J gene: TRBJ2-7
V gene: TRBV5-1
clone size: many

CDR3 DNA: TGTGCCAGCAGCTTAGGGACTAGCGCCTCCTACGAGCAGTACTTC
CDR3 protein: CASSLGTSASYEQYF
CDR3 length: 15
D gene: TRBD2
J gene: TRBJ2-7
V gene: TRBV7-8
clone size: many

CDR3 DNA: TGTGCCAGCACCCGAGGGACTAGCGGGGGGTTCTACGAGCAGTACTTC
CDR3 protein: CASTRGTSGGFYEQYF
CDR3 length: 16
D gene: TRBD2
J gene: TRBJ2-7
V gene: TRBV7-2
clone size: many

CDR3 DNA: TGCGCCAGCAGCCCCCGAGGGGCCATCCCCTATGGCTACACCTTC
CDR3 protein: CASSPRGAIPYGYTF
CDR3 length: 15
D gene: -
J gene: TRBJ1-2
V gene: TRBV5-1
clone size: many

CDR3 DNA: TGTGCCAGCGGCCAAGGCGGGAACACTGAAGCTTTCTTT
CDR3 protein: CASGQGGNTEAFF
CDR3 length: 13
D gene: -
J gene: TRBJ1-1
V gene: TRBV7-2
clone size: many

CDR3 DNA: TGTGCCAGCAGCTTGGCAGGGGAGGGCACTGAAGCTTTCTTT
CDR3 protein: CASSLAGEGTEAFF
CDR3 length: 14
D gene: -
J gene: TRBJ1-1
V gene: TRBV5-5
clone size: many

CDR3 DNA: TGTGCCAGCAGTGAAAGGGGACCCCAAGATGAGCAGTTCTTC
CDR3 protein: CASSERGPQDEQFF
CDR3 length: 14
D gene: -
J gene: TRBJ2-1
V gene: TRBV2
clone size: few

CDR3 DNA: TGTGCCAGCCGGATAGGGACAGGACGAACTGGAAACACCATATATTTT
CDR3 protein: CASRIGTGRTGNTIYF
CDR3 length: 16
D gene: TRBD1
J gene: TRBJ1-3
V gene: TRBV7-2
clone size: many